This T cell receptor beta chain was recorded in a study of T cell repertoires in cytomegalovirus infection. MiXCR, run by TCRdb on the reads, gives a single entry per CDR3 protein. The table includes about 250,000 distinct CDR3 sequences, 6% to 8% detected once. This clonotype was recorded many times. Its target is not known. Per germline, CDR1 MNHNY and CDR2 SVGAGI (reference sequence). The CDR3 length is 14 residues. The junction had 2 bases not matched to a gene; V was cut back by 0 bases and J by 3 bases. Study conclusions and caveats: Dominating the ex vivo response were TCR beta clonotypes that were CMV-specific and HLA-C-restricted.

This rearrangement joins TRBV6-6 to TRBJ2-7, with 7 bases identical to TRBD1. Sequenced material: PBMCs. This clonotype was obtained from a human donor in good health (CMV status not recorded). Some clones in this sample may be carry-over from other donors' samples. The CDR3 here is CASSYSHRGYEQYF. Written as DNA, the CDR3 is TGTGCCAGCAGTTACTCGCACAGGGGCTACGAGCAGTACTTC.